The 15 T cell receptor beta chains in this list originate from one sample, sequenced in a study of cytotoxic CD8 clonotypes in ibrutinib-treated CLL. The method was immunoSEQ multiplex PCR; TCRdb's version includes in-frame clones alone and lacks a portion of them. The table has some 200,000 clones, roughly three quarters seen once; the top ten hold 5.5% to 7%. Source: PBMCs, taken after 12 months of ibrutinib treatment. The receptors stem from a human donor with chronic lymphocytic leukemia.

The chain joins TRBV7-3 to TRBJ1-1; maybe TRBD1 (5 bases). The germline V gene has CDR1 SGHTA and CDR2 FQGTGA. The CDR3 has 16 residues. V lost 2 bases, J lost 1 base, and 14 bases lay in between. The CDR3 coding sequence is TGTGCCAGCAGCTTAGTAGGGACGAGGGCGAACACTGAAGCTTTCTTT. It is translated as CASSLVGTRANTEAFF.

The V and J genes are TRBV5-6 and TRBJ1-2; TRBD1 agrees at 8 bases. Germline V gives CDR1 SGHDT, CDR2 YYEEEE. The J segment lost 2 bases and the V segment lost 3 bases, leaving 6 bases of the junction unmatched. The CDR3 extends over 15 amino acids. The CDR3 loop reads CASSYGTGGNYGYTF. CDR3 DNA: TGTGCCAGCAGCTATGGGACAGGAGGCAACTATGGCTACACCTTC.

The gene calls are TRBV7-3 and TRBJ2-7, with D perhaps TRBD2 (6 bases). Looked up from germline, CDR1 is SGHTA and CDR2 is FQGTGA. CDR3 length: 14 amino acids. Trimming took off 3 bases at V and 2 bases at J, with 11 bases between the two ends. CDR3 amino acids: CASSFAGSAYEQYF. The CDR3 DNA is TGTGCCAGCAGCTTCGCGGGAAGCGCCTACGAGCAGTACTTC.

The CDR3 spells CASRDQGRTDEQFF. CDR3 DNA sequence: TGTGCCAGCAGAGACCAGGGGAGGACAGATGAGCAGTTCTTC. V usage is TRBV27 and J usage is TRBJ2-1; perhaps D is TRBD1 or TRBD2 (6 bases each). Looked up from germline, CDR1 is MNHEY and CDR2 is SMNVEV (reference sequence). This CDR3 contains 14 residues. The V end was cut by 6 bases, the J end by 8 bases, with 17 bases between.

V usage is TRBV10-2 and J usage is TRBJ2-7; 11 bases are a match to TRBD2. With V trimmed by 5 bases and J by 1 base, 4 bases remained unmatched. Germline CDR1 and CDR2: WSHSY and SAAADI. The CDR3 is 15 residues long. CDR3 sequence (DNA): TGCGCCAGCAGTTACGGACTAGCGGGTTCCTACGAGCAGTACTTC. It specifies CASSYGLAGSYEQYF.

The chain combines TRBV28 with TRBJ1-5, with D uncertain. Deletions cut 3 bases from V and 6 bases from J, with 24 bases between. This CDR3 spans 18 amino acids. Per the germline V gene, CDR1 is MDHEN and CDR2 is SYDVKM. The CDR3 region has the DNA TGTGCCAGCAGTTTCTTCGACAAGGCCCATTTAAGGGCTCAGCCCCAGCATTTT. Encoded protein: CASSFFDKAHLRAQPQHF.

The genes are TRBV5-1 and TRBJ1-1; no definite D call. CDR1 and CDR2 (germline): SGHRS, YFSETQ. Trimming pared 2 bases from V and 5 bases from J, leaving 10 bases between. The CDR3 runs 13 residues. DNA of the CDR3: TGCGCCAGCAGCTTTGAGGGCGTTACTGAAGCTTTCTTT. This codes for CASSFEGVTEAFF.

The CDR3 spells CASRRVSGYEQYF. The DNA for the CDR3 is TGTGCCAGCAGGAGAGTTAGCGGCTACGAGCAGTACTTC. V is TRBV6-5 and J is TRBJ2-7, with TRBD2 as a possible D gene (6 bases). Trimming removed 6 bases at V and 3 bases at J, with 12 bases between. From germline, CDR1 is MNHEY and CDR2 SVGAGI. CDR3 length: 13 amino acids.

This chain connects TRBV5-6 to TRBJ2-1; the D is unclear. The V end lost 0 bases, the J end lost 4 bases, and 11 bases lay between the germline ends. The germline gives CDR1 SGHDT, CDR2 YYEEEE. The CDR3 runs 15 residues. Here the CDR3 reads CASSLGLSEYNEQFF. As DNA, the CDR3 is TGTGCCAGCAGCTTGGGATTGTCCGAATACAATGAGCAGTTCTTC.

This clone was counted only a few times. CDR3 residues: CASSLVGASAYEQYF. Here the CDR3 DNA reads TGTGCCAGCAGTTTGGTCGGGGCGTCGGCCTACGAGCAGTACTTC. The chain couples TRBV28 to TRBJ2-7; D may correspond to TRBD1 or TRBD2 (5 bases each). V lost 3 bases and J lost 2, with 14 bases in between. The CDR3 length is 15 residues. Germline loops: CDR1 MDHEN, CDR2 SYDVKM.

This clone was detected a few times. This chain links TRBV11-2 with TRBJ1-4; D is undetermined. The V gene lost 3 bases and the J gene lost 14 bases, with 13 bases spanning the gap. CDR3 length: 12 amino acids. Germline V gene sequence: CDR1 SGHAT, CDR2 FQNNGV. CDR3 coding DNA: TGTGCCAGCAGCTTTGCCCAACCGTGGCTGTTTTTT. As protein: CASSFAQPWLFF.

The chain employs TRBV6-5 and TRBJ2-5; TRBD2 matches at 8 bases. V shed 2 bases and J 4 bases; nucleotides not matched to a gene: 6. The germline V gene encodes CDR1 MNHEY and CDR2 SVGAGI. The CDR3 sequence is 15 residues long. CDR3 amino acids: CASSYEAGGVETQYF. The DNA of the CDR3 is TGTGCCAGCAGTTACGAGGCGGGAGGCGTAGAGACCCAGTACTTC.

V and J are TRBV9 and TRBJ1-6, with 7 bases fitting TRBD1. The CDR3 is 14 residues long. J was trimmed by 10 bases and V by 3 bases; bases with no gene match: 7. CDR1 and CDR2 from the germline V gene are SGDLS and YYNGEE. CDR3 nucleotides: TGTGCCAGCAGCGCCCTACAGGGGTCCTCACCCCTCCACTTT. As protein: CASSALQGSSPLHF.

The CDR3 region has the DNA TGTGCCTGGAGTCCTCCCCCGGGTTCACAAAAACTGTTTTTT. Protein sequence: CAWSPPPGSQKLFF. The chain is built from TRBV30 and TRBJ1-4, with D unresolved. V was trimmed by 2 bases and J by 9 bases, leaving 16 bases between them. Germline-derived CDR1 and CDR2 are GTSNPN and SVGIG (reference sequence). The CDR3 loop spans 14 amino acids.

V and J are TRBV12-2 and TRBJ2-7; the table calls TRBD1, which could not be checked here. TRBV12-2 is a known pseudogene. The length of the CDR3 is 19 residues. CDR3 nucleotide sequence: TGTGCAAGTCCCGTCGACAGCAACCACCCCTGGGTGTATCTACGCGAGCAGTACTTC. This translates into CASPVDSNHPWVYLREQYF.